This T cell receptor beta chain was obtained from a study of blood T cells in healthy people across ages (dated by TCRdb to 2015 to 2017). About the full investigation: Template switching captured roughly one uniquely barcoded TCR beta cDNA molecule per two T cells in model experiments. Age-related changes in TCR beta repertoire diversity were measured in the study by deep sequencing normalized with unique cDNA molecular identifiers. To avoid experimental bias, donors of different ages were distributed randomly across sequencing lanes. For two donors (one aged 18 to 29 and one aged 80 or older), the study analyzed two additional independent replicas of 1 million unique cDNA reads from the same blood draw. The donors were divided into four age groups: young (average approximately 17 years), middle-aged (approximately 39), aged (about 56) and long-lived (82).

Donors were a few dozen systemically healthy Caucasian individuals from Russia aged roughly 6 to 100 years. Each donor gave about 11 milliliters of peripheral blood, drawn into EDTA-treated Vacutainer tubes. Ficoll-Paque density-gradient centrifugation was used to isolate PBMCs, with at least 7 million per sample. Total RNA, at least 5 micrograms per sample, was extracted from PBMCs with Trizol reagent. For every donor, flow cytometry on a PBMC aliquot measured the percentage of naive CD45RAhigh/CD27high T cells. The study at large found these results: Because donor CMV infection status was unknown, age-related changes in expanded clonotypes were potentially confounded. Observed TCR beta diversity correlated strongly with the percentage of naive T cells measured by flow cytometry. Estimates of total diversity from one million sequenced T cells were regarded as lower bounds and underestimates. As age increased, observed TCR beta diversity per million T cells dropped in a roughly linear way, and a significant reduction was already evident by age approximately 40. The long-lived group showed more naive CD4+ T cells, fewer expanded clones and increased TCR diversity than the aged group, suggesting age selection. Conclusive comparison of naive and antigen-experienced compartments was prevented by the profiling of bulk unsorted PBMCs.

Libraries were made using 5' RACE. Sequencing took place on an Illumina HiSeq 2500. The second PCR ran for about 7 to 11 cycles and used a J-beta primer mix along with a sample-barcoded 5' primer. Each TCR beta cDNA molecule received a unique molecular identifier from a template-switch 5' adaptor carrying 12 random nucleotides. Each sample yielded at least 3 million CDR3-containing paired-end reads. First-strand cDNA synthesis was performed from all RNA using the Mint cDNA synthesis kit, with priming by a TRBC-specific oligonucleotide. After uracil-DNA glycosylase treatment, a first 18-cycle PCR used universal primers M1SS and BC2_uni_R on all cDNA. In the paper's pipeline: For normalization, 1 million high-quality reads were randomly selected from each sample, with every read carrying a distinct molecular identifier. Instead of being binned into consensus sequences, reads that shared molecular identifiers were thrown out. MiTCR, set to a Q25 quality threshold and the strictest error-elimination algorithm, was used for CDR3 identification, clonotype clustering and error correction. A nonparametric unseen species model with Euler transformation was used to estimate lower-bound total TCR beta diversity. The raw public data were reprocessed by TCRdb itself: fastp quality trimming at Q25, MiXCR clonotype calling, in-frame beta chains only. Each record represents a unique CDR3 protein, reported with the most common genes and DNA among its rows. The authors' filters were not applied to this entry. The sample data list about 630,000 distinct CDR3 sequences, and over 20% of these were observed just once. Of the sample, roughly 3.4% falls within the top ten clones.

The CDR3 runs 14 residues from the cysteine to the phenylalanine. Here the CDR3 DNA is all that survives: 42 bases in frame from base 1. V is trimmed back by 4 bases and J by 7 bases, and the junction contains 7 bases that no gene match accounts for. As encoded in the germline V gene, CDR1 is SGHRS while CDR2 is YFSETQ. A word on this clonotype: The antigen it recognizes is unknown. Base-call qualities are not available, and no considerably larger clone is one nucleotide away.

This chain is built from TRBV5-1 and TRBJ2-1, and 8 bases in between align with TRBD2. Material: blood. The origin of this receptor is a man between 65 and 85 years old in good health. The sequence in DNA is TGCGCCAGCAGCGTGAGCGGGAGCGCGAATGAGCAGTTCTTC. Its amino acids are CASSVSGSANEQFF.